What follows are 22 T cell receptor beta chains derived from one specimen sequenced in a study of cytotoxic CD8 clonotypes in ibrutinib-treated CLL. The table came from immunoSEQ multiplex PCR; TCRdb's copy has only in-frame clones and leaves some out. The data show 200,000 to 250,000 clones, roughly 73% seen once. The sample consisted of PBMCs, taken after 12 months of ibrutinib treatment. The receptors originated from a human donor with chronic lymphocytic leukemia.

This clone was recorded once. V and J are TRBV4-1 and TRBJ2-7; 14 positions match TRBD2. This CDR3 is 19 amino acids long. Germline CDR1 MGHRA, CDR2 YSYEKL. With 1 base clipped from V and 4 bases from J, the junction kept 12 bases outside the gene matches. The CDR3 DNA sequence: TGCGCCAGCAGCCAAGGACTAGCGGGAGGGAACCGCTTGGGGTACGAGCAGTACTTC. Amino acid sequence: CASSQGLAGGNRLGYEQYF.

The rearrangement uses TRBV2 and TRBJ1-1; no clear D gene. Germline V gene lookup returns CDR1 SNHLY and CDR2 FYNNEI. The CDR3 runs to 13 residues. V was shortened by 7 bases and J by 4 bases, with 13 bases between the two germline ends. The DNA for the CDR3 is TGTGCCAGCATCGAAAACACGGGCACTGAAGCTTTCTTT. Translating it yields CASIENTGTEAFF.

The table lists this clone with a few counts. This chain joins TRBV15 and TRBJ1-1; D not certain. The CDR3 extends over 12 amino acids. Per germline, CDR1 LNHNV and CDR2 YYDKDF (reference sequence). The V end was cut by 9 bases, the J end by 0 bases, with 8 bases between. CDR3 sequence: CATGEVNTEAFF. CDR3 bases: TGTGCCACTGGGGAAGTGAACACTGAAGCTTTCTTT.

The chain has TRBV7-8 and TRBJ1-1, with D unclear. This CDR3 region has 14 residues. Germline V gives CDR1 SGHVS, CDR2 FQNEAQ. The V end was cut by 0 bases, the J end by 4 bases, with 9 bases between. CDR3 nucleotide sequence: TGTGCCAGCAGCTTAGCGCTGGGATTCACTGAAGCTTTCTTT. This sequence encodes CASSLALGFTEAFF.

V is TRBV5-1 and J is TRBJ2-7; possible D gene TRBD1, 7 bases. CDR3 length: 15 amino acids. The germline gives CDR1 SGHRS, CDR2 YFSETQ. The V end was cut by 3 bases, the J end by 7 bases, with 20 bases between. CDR3 sequence reads: CASSSQGGLTTEQYF. Here the CDR3 DNA reads TGCGCCAGCAGCTCGCAGGGGGGCCTCACTACAGAGCAGTACTTC.

The CDR3 DNA reads as TGTGCCAGTAGTATCGGCAGCCACCCGTACGAGCAGTACTTC. Translation: CASSIGSHPYEQYF. V and J are TRBV19 and TRBJ2-7, with D unresolved. Germline V gene lookup returns CDR1 LNHDA and CDR2 SQIVND (reference sequence). Deletions cut 3 bases from V and 4 bases from J, with 13 bases between. The CDR3 runs to 14 residues.

The chain employs TRBV30 and TRBJ1-2, with D maybe TRBD1 (6 bases). The CDR3 contains 15 residues. Germline values: CDR1 GTSNPN, CDR2 SVGIG (reference sequence). Trimming took 3 bases from V and 9 from J, leaving 23 bases between them. CDR3 nucleotides: TGTGCCTGGAGCCAACCCCTCAGGGGTTTCGGCAGCTACACCTTC. Translating it yields CAWSQPLRGFGSYTF.

This chain uses TRBV19 with TRBJ1-5; TRBD1 agrees at 7 bases. The germline gives CDR1 LNHDA, CDR2 SQIVND (reference sequence). V lost 3 bases, J lost 6 bases, and 11 bases stayed unmatched. The CDR3 has 16 residues. This CDR3 is CASSIPPTGPIQPQHF. CDR3 nucleotide sequence: TGTGCCAGTAGTATCCCGCCGACAGGGCCTATTCAGCCCCAGCATTTT.

The chain combines TRBV2 with TRBJ1-2, with D maybe TRBD1 (6 bases). V lost 9 bases and J lost 8, with 19 bases in between. Germline V gene lookup returns CDR1 SNHLY and CDR2 FYNNEI. The CDR3 spans 13 residues. The CDR3 sequence is CARILQGLGGYTF. The CDR3 DNA sequence: TGTGCCAGGATATTACAGGGTCTTGGGGGCTACACCTTC.

The sample holds one count of this clone. The chain carries TRBV4-1 and TRBJ2-1; possible D gene TRBD2, 6 bases. The V gene lost 3 bases and the J gene lost 2 bases, with 11 bases spanning the gap. The CDR3 has 15 amino acids. CDR1 is MGHRA and CDR2 is YSYEKL in the germline V gene. DNA of the CDR3: TGCGCCAGCAGCCACGGAGCGGGCCCCTACAATGAGCAGTTCTTC. Protein sequence: CASSHGAGPYNEQFF.

The CDR3 nucleotides are TGTGCCAGCAGCTCACCTCTCACCGGGGAGCTGTTTTTT. This translates into CASSSPLTGELFF. J is TRBJ2-2 and V is TRBV7-9; D not resolved. Germline assignment: CDR1 SEHNR and CDR2 FQNEAQ (reference sequence). The V end lost 4 bases, the J end lost 4 bases, and 7 bases lay between the germline ends. The CDR3 runs 13 residues. The full variable domain, its missing parts supplied by reference TRBV7-9 and TRBJ2-2, is DTGVSQNPRHKITKRGQNVTFRCDPISEHNRLYWYRQTLGQGPEFLTYFQNEAQLEKSRLLSDRFSAERPKGSFSTLEIQRTEQGDSAMYLCASSSPLTGELFFGEGSRLTVL.

As DNA, the CDR3 is TGTGCCAGCAGCGCCGACAGGGGTTCCTACGAGCAGTACTTC. Translating it yields CASSADRGSYEQYF. The genes are TRBV6-1 and TRBJ2-7; 8 positions agree with TRBD1. There are 14 residues in the CDR3. Trimming at V came to 6 bases and at J to 1 base, leaving 5 bases not matched to a gene. Per germline, CDR1 MNHNS and CDR2 SASEGT.

The chain has TRBV4-2 and TRBJ1-5; maybe TRBD1 (6 bases). CDR1 and CDR2 (germline): LGHNA, YNFKEQ. Deletions cut 4 bases from V and 0 bases from J, with 13 bases between. This CDR3 spans 16 amino acids. CDR3 loop: CASSPRTVYSNQPQHF. The DNA for the CDR3 is TGTGCCAGCAGCCCGAGGACAGTCTATAGCAATCAGCCCCAGCATTTT.

The chain carries TRBV28 and TRBJ1-2, with D perhaps matching TRBD1 (6 bases). The V and J ends lost 5 bases and 6 bases respectively, with 10 bases between them. The CDR3 is made up of 12 amino acids. Germline CDR1 is MDHEN and CDR2 is SYDVKM. The CDR3 spells CASSIGGDGYTF. CDR3 nucleotides: TGTGCCAGCAGTATAGGGGGGGATGGCTACACCTTC.

The rearrangement uses TRBV27 and TRBJ2-5, with D possibly being TRBD1 or TRBD2 (6 bases each). The CDR3 runs 13 residues. Trimming removed 5 bases from V and 5 bases from J, with 12 bases in between. CDR1 is MNHEY and CDR2 is SMNVEV in the germline V gene (reference sequence). The CDR3 is CASSTRGEETQYF. The CDR3 DNA reads TGTGCCAGCAGTACGAGGGGGGAGGAGACCCAGTACTTC.

The gene calls are TRBV5-1 and TRBJ1-1; a possible D gene is TRBD1 (6 bases). Germline lookup yields CDR1 SGHRS and CDR2 YFSETQ. The CDR3 length is 16 residues. Trimming pared 2 bases from V and 1 base from J, leaving 15 bases between. The CDR3 loop is CASSLQPGTTNTEAFF. The CDR3 nucleotides read TGCGCCAGCAGCTTACAGCCCGGGACAACGAACACTGAAGCTTTCTTT. The complete variable domain, with remaining parts taken from reference TRBV5-1 and TRBJ1-1, reads KAGVTQTPRYLIKTRGQQVTLSCSPISGHRSVSWYQQTPGQGLQFLFEYFSETQRNKGNFPGRFSGRQFSNSRSEMNVSTLELGDSALYLCASSLQPGTTNTEAFFGQGTRLTVV.

The V call is TRBV21-1, the J call TRBJ2-3; the table assigns TRBD2, which was not confirmed against the DNA. TRBV21-1 is an annotated pseudogene. This CDR3 comprises 12 residues. CDR3 amino acids: CASTPVLHTQYF. The CDR3 coding sequence is TGTGCCAGCACCCCCGTCCTTCATACGCAGTATTTT.

The CDR3: CASSVRDYYEQYF. The CDR3 nucleotides are TGTGCCAGCAGCGTCCGGGACTACTACGAGCAGTACTTC. The chain recombines TRBV9 with TRBJ2-7, with 7 bases matching TRBD2. Germline trimming cut 2 bases from V and 3 bases from J; bases unmatched to any gene: 2. The CDR3 has 13 amino acids. Germline-derived CDR1 and CDR2 are SGDLS and YYNGEE.

This clone has just one count. The V and J genes are TRBV5-1 and TRBJ2-1, with TRBD1 as a possible D gene (5 bases). The length of the CDR3 is 15 residues. The germline CDR1 and CDR2 sequences are SGHRS and YFSETQ. V lost 0 bases, J lost 9 bases, and 16 bases lay in between. CDR3 DNA: TGCGCCAGCAGCTTGGCGGCGGACAAGTATCTTGAGCAGTTCTTC. Translated: CASSLAADKYLEQFF.

CDR3 protein: CASSFPDGPQHF. Written as DNA, the CDR3 is TGTGCCAGCAGCTTCCCGGACGGGCCCCAGCATTTT. V usage is TRBV7-8 and J usage is TRBJ1-5; no reliable D call. V was clipped by 3 bases and J by 9 bases, with 9 bases between them. Germline CDR1 and CDR2: SGHVS and FQNEAQ. The CDR3 covers 12 residues. Variable domain in full (rest from reference TRBV7-8 and TRBJ1-5): GAGVSQSPRYKVAKRGQDVALRCDPISGHVSLFWYQQALGQGPEFLTYFQNEAQLDKSGLPSDRFFAERPEGSVSTLKIQRTQQEDSAVYLCASSFPDGPQHFGDGTRLSIL.

The chain links TRBV11-1 to TRBJ2-1; D could derive from TRBD1 or TRBD2 (5 bases each). CDR1 is SGHAT and CDR2 is FQDESV in the germline V gene (reference sequence). This CDR3 has 14 residues. V dropped 5 bases and J dropped 7 bases, with 15 bases sitting between them. CDR3 sequence: CASSPRTPGNEQFF. CDR3 bases: TGTGCCAGCAGCCCTCGGACACCGGGGAATGAGCAGTTCTTC.

The chain joins TRBV5-1 to TRBJ2-5; TRBD2 aligns across 9 bases. Germline V gives CDR1 SGHRS, CDR2 YFSETQ. V was clipped by 4 bases and J by 0 bases; unmatched bases: 4. The CDR3 consists of 15 residues. The chain's CDR3 is CASSLAGTYQETQYF. CDR3 DNA: TGCGCCAGCAGCCTAGCGGGGACGTACCAAGAGACCCAGTACTTC. The variable domain in full, with the rest retrieved from reference TRBV5-1 and TRBJ2-5, is KAGVTQTPRYLIKTRGQQVTLSCSPISGHRSVSWYQQTPGQGLQFLFEYFSETQRNKGNFPGRFSGRQFSNSRSEMNVSTLELGDSALYLCASSLAGTYQETQYFGPGTRLLVL.